The entry that follows covers one T cell receptor beta chain sequence. Trimming removed 5 bases at V and 0 bases at J, with 20 bases between. Germline CDR1 reads LNHDA; CDR2 reads SQIVND (reference sequence). This CDR3 contains 18 residues. This record belongs to a study of blood T cell repertoires in COVID-19. Study-level information: T cells, B-cell-depleted T cells, or PBMCs provided the cDNA or gDNA that served as material.

Assay used: immunoSEQ multiplex PCR; TCRdb lists only in-frame clones, some missing. The sample records approximately 490,000 clones, approximately 90% being singletons. The source is a woman between 18 and 29 years old who had recovered from COVID-19. Sequenced sample: PBMCs or T cells enriched from blood (not recorded which). V is TRBV19 and J is TRBJ1-3, with D possibly being TRBD1 (5 bases). The CDR3: CASSHQLSGYSSGNTIYF. The CDR3 DNA reads as TGTGCCAGTAGTCACCAACTTTCAGGGTACAGCTCTGGAAACACCATATATTTT.